This T cell receptor (beta chain) was identified during a study of radiotherapy plus CTLA-4 blockade in lung cancer. Study-level information: Objective responses were documented in roughly 20% of patients, with disease control in roughly 34%. Overall study results and limits: Subsequent to radiotherapy plus ipilimumab, tumor-derived TCR clones underwent expansion in blood.

Concerning this clone: Its antigen is as yet unknown.

Repertoires were generated with immunoSEQ multiplex PCR, while TCRdb's copy carries only in-frame clones and drops some. The repertoire holds about 41,000 clones, with around 77% as singletons. Germline values: CDR1 SGHAT, CDR2 FQNNGV. V dropped 6 bases and J dropped 1 base, with 21 bases sitting between them. This CDR3 comprises 17 residues. This specimen was peripheral blood, taken from a patient treated with radiotherapy plus ipilimumab. The chain combines TRBV11-2 with TRBJ1-1; no reliable D call. The sequence came from a human donor with non-small cell lung cancer who had stable disease on radiotherapy plus ipilimumab. CDR3 sequence (DNA): TGTGCCAGCAGAGTAGGGCGGGCCATGGTGCCGAACACTGAAGCTTTCTTT. Amino acid sequence: CASRVGRAMVPNTEAFF.